These 23 T cell receptor beta chains were sequenced from one sample in a study of cytomegalovirus exposure and HLA in healthy donors. Both 60 Vbeta primers and 13 Jbeta primers went into the PCR. The data were produced by immunoSEQ multiplex PCR, yet TCRdb's version contains in-frame clones alone and is incomplete. The table lists about 150,000 clones, 82% of them singletons, with under 7.5% in the top ten. Specimen: PBMCs. The receptors originated from a woman in her forties or fifties in good health and CMV-seropositive.

The chain employs TRBV4-2 and TRBJ1-6; 8 nucleotides match TRBD1. This CDR3 is built from 18 residues. With V trimmed by 0 bases and J by 0 bases, 4 bases remained unmatched. The germline CDR1 and CDR2 sequences are LGHNA and YNFKEQ. In DNA form, the CDR3 reads TGTGCCAGCAGCCAAGAGCCCGGGACAGGCTCCTATAATTCACCCCTCCACTTT. Translated: CASSQEPGTGSYNSPLHF.

The CDR3, as DNA: TGTGCCACCACAGGGCGGGATTCACCCCTCCACTTT. Protein: CATTGRDSPLHF. The chain carries TRBV6-5 and TRBJ1-6, with D perhaps TRBD1 (6 bases). The V gene lost 10 bases and the J gene lost 8 bases, with 12 bases spanning the gap. This CDR3 is built from 12 residues. Germline CDR1 and CDR2: MNHEY and SVGAGI.

In this sample, this clone turned up a few times. DNA for the CDR3: TGTGCCAGCAGCCCCAGACAGGCCATAGGAAATTCACCCCTCCACTTT. The encoded protein is CASSPRQAIGNSPLHF. This chain joins TRBV11-2 and TRBJ1-6, with D possibly TRBD1 on 6 matching bases. V was cut by 5 bases and J by 7 bases, with 18 bases left in between. CDR1 is SGHAT and CDR2 is FQNNGV in the germline V gene. The CDR3 sequence is 16 residues long. Full variable domain (rest looked up from reference TRBV11-2 and TRBJ1-6): EAGVAQSPRYKIIEKRQSVAFWCNPISGHATLYWYQQILGQGPKLLIQFQNNGVVDDSQLPKDRFSAERLKGVDSTLKIQPAKLEDSAVYLCASSPRQAIGNSPLHFGNGTRLTVT.

V and J are TRBV19 and TRBJ2-7; TRBD2 might be the D (6 bases). The CDR3 is 12 amino acids. Germline CDR1 is LNHDA and CDR2 is SQIVND (reference sequence). The germline V and J ends were trimmed by 6 bases and 0 bases, with 6 bases remaining between them. The CDR3 sequence: CASRGGSYEQYF. Here the CDR3 DNA reads TGTGCCAGTAGGGGGGGCTCCTACGAGCAGTACTTC.

The chain links TRBV25-1 to TRBJ2-3; 9 bases are a match to TRBD2. V was pared by 4 bases and J by 0 bases, with 8 bases of the junction left unmatched. The CDR3 contains 17 residues. Germline assignment: CDR1 MGHDK and CDR2 SYGVNS. In nucleotides, the CDR3 is TGTGCCAGCAGTGCCATCGGGACTAGCCTTAGCACAGATACGCAGTATTTT. This codes for CASSAIGTSLSTDTQYF.

The chain carries TRBV5-1 and TRBJ2-7, with 8 bases aligning to TRBD1. The CDR3 loop spans 15 amino acids. Germline CDR1 and CDR2: SGHRS and YFSETQ. The junction had 7 bases not matched to a gene; V was cut back by 3 bases and J by 2 bases. Here the CDR3 reads CASSSNGQGPYEQYF. DNA for the CDR3: TGCGCCAGCAGCTCAAATGGACAGGGCCCCTACGAGCAGTACTTC. The entire variable domain, with the rest obtained from reference TRBV5-1 and TRBJ2-7, is as follows: KAGVTQTPRYLIKTRGQQVTLSCSPISGHRSVSWYQQTPGQGLQFLFEYFSETQRNKGNFPGRFSGRQFSNSRSEMNVSTLELGDSALYLCASSSNGQGPYEQYFGPGTRLTVT.

The chain links TRBV27 to TRBJ2-7, with 11 bases lining up with TRBD2. After removal of 8 bases from V and 0 bases from J, the junction contained 6 bases not matched to a gene. CDR1 and CDR2 from the germline V gene are MNHEY and SMNVEV (reference sequence). CDR3 size: 15 residues. CDR3 in amino acids: CASALAGGLSYEQYF. DNA of the CDR3: TGTGCCAGCGCCTTAGCGGGGGGGCTCTCCTACGAGCAGTACTTC.

The chain employs TRBV6-1 and TRBJ1-3; 7 bases are shared with TRBD1. Germline CDR1 MNHNS, CDR2 SASEGT. The ends lost 6 bases at V and 6 bases at J; junction bases unmatched: 11. The CDR3 length is 15 residues. The CDR3 here is CASSGKNRGLNTIYF. The DNA for the CDR3 is TGTGCCAGCAGCGGAAAAAACAGGGGTTTAAACACCATATATTTT.

The genes are TRBV30 and TRBJ1-2; 7 positions agree with TRBD1. CDR3 length equals 13 residues. CDR1 is GTSNPN and CDR2 is SVGIG in the germline V gene (reference sequence). V was pared by 0 bases and J by 4 bases, with 2 bases of the junction left unmatched. DNA of the CDR3: TGTGCCTGGAGTGTACAGGGGCTCTATGGCTACACCTTC. Translating it yields CAWSVQGLYGYTF.

J is TRBJ1-6 and V is TRBV6-5; 7 bases fit TRBD1. This CDR3 spans 14 amino acids. The germline CDR1 and CDR2 sequences are MNHEY and SVGAGI. V shed 6 bases and J 7 bases; nucleotides not matched to a gene: 6. CDR3 in amino acids: CASRSGTANSPLHF. In DNA form, the CDR3 reads TGTGCCAGCAGGTCCGGGACAGCGAATTCACCCCTCCACTTT.

The chain has TRBV19 and TRBJ2-1; the D gene is possibly TRBD1 (6 bases). This CDR3 comprises 14 residues. Trimming stripped 7 bases from V and 5 bases from J, with 15 bases between. Germline CDR1 is LNHDA and CDR2 is SQIVND (reference sequence). The CDR3 nucleotides are TGTGCCAGTAACTCCGGGACAAAAAACAATGAGCAGTTCTTC. This gives the protein CASNSGTKNNEQFF.

The V call is TRBV6-1, the J call TRBJ1-2; the match to TRBD1 covers 8 bases. Germline V gene sequence: CDR1 MNHNS, CDR2 SASEGT. The CDR3 runs to 13 residues. Trimming took 7 bases from V and 4 from J; bases not matched to a gene: 5. Here the CDR3 DNA reads TGTGCCAGCACGGGCAGGGGGCTCTATGGCTACACCTTC. Its translation: CASTGRGLYGYTF.

The rearrangement links TRBV11-3 to TRBJ1-2, with TRBD1 matching over 11 bases. The junction had 14 bases not matched to a gene; V was cut back by 4 bases and J by 4 bases. Per germline, CDR1 SGHNT and CDR2 YENEEA. This CDR3 is 18 amino acids long. As DNA, the CDR3 is TGTGCCAGCAGCTCCCGGGACAGGGGGTGTATAGGCCTCTATGGCTACACCTTC. Translating gives CASSSRDRGCIGLYGYTF. The complete variable domain, with remaining parts taken from reference TRBV11-3 and TRBJ1-2, reads EAGVVQSPRYKIIEKKQPVAFWCNPISGHNTLYWYLQNLGQGPELLIRYENEEAVDDSQLPKDRFSAERLKGVDSTLKIQPAELGDSAVYLCASSSRDRGCIGLYGYTFGSGTRLTVV.

The chain recombines TRBV2 with TRBJ2-7; TRBD1 aligns across 9 bases. The CDR3 spans 18 residues. The ends lost 7 bases at V and 0 bases at J; junction bases unmatched: 16. Germline CDR1 is SNHLY and CDR2 is FYNNEI. The CDR3 loop is CASNSAGTGRDFSYEQYF. In DNA form, the CDR3 reads TGTGCCAGCAATTCGGCCGGGACAGGGAGGGACTTCTCCTACGAGCAGTACTTC. The whole variable domain, remainder taken from reference TRBV2 and TRBJ2-7, is EPEVTQTPSHQVTQMGQEVILRCVPISNHLYFYWYRQILGQKVEFLVSFYNNEISEKSEIFDDQFSVERPDGSNFTLKIRSTKLEDSAMYFCASNSAGTGRDFSYEQYFGPGTRLTVT.

The chain links TRBV7-2 to TRBJ2-1; TRBD2 agrees at 8 bases. The CDR3 extends over 16 amino acids. J was trimmed by 0 bases and V by 5 bases; bases with no gene match: 6. Germline V gene lookup returns CDR1 SGHTA and CDR2 FQGNSA. The CDR3 reads CASSPTGTSSYNEQFF. The CDR3 DNA reads TGTGCCAGCAGCCCAACCGGGACTAGCTCCTACAATGAGCAGTTCTTC.

This clone was detected only once. The chain employs TRBV2 and TRBJ2-2, with TRBD2 matching over 11 bases. This CDR3 spans 17 amino acids. Germline V gives CDR1 SNHLY, CDR2 FYNNEI. With V trimmed by 6 bases and J by 1 base, 7 bases remained unmatched. The CDR3 sequence: CASRGSSGGKNTGELFF. The CDR3 DNA is TGTGCCAGCAGGGGATCTAGCGGGGGGAAGAACACCGGGGAGCTGTTTTTT.

This clone was detected a few times. For the CDR3, the DNA is TGTGCCAGCAGCCGGGACTCGAGGGGCTCTAATGAGCAGTTCTTC. Amino acids: CASSRDSRGSNEQFF. This rearrangement joins TRBV7-2 to TRBJ2-1, with a possible D match to TRBD2 (6 bases). The germline V gene encodes CDR1 SGHTA and CDR2 FQGNSA. Trimming shortened V by 5 bases and J by 7 bases, and 18 bases separated the two germline ends. The CDR3 loop spans 15 amino acids.

The rearrangement joins TRBV27 to TRBJ2-1; 7 bases are shared with TRBD1. CDR3 length: 13 residues. CDR1 is MNHEY and CDR2 is SMNVEV in the germline V gene (reference sequence). The ends lost 6 bases at V and 9 bases at J; junction bases unmatched: 8. Written as DNA, the CDR3 is TGTGCCAGCAGCAAGGGGGCGCGGGTTGAGCAGTTCTTC. Encoded protein: CASSKGARVEQFF.

CDR3 protein: CASSGTRGYEQYF. The CDR3 coding sequence is TGTGCCAGCAGCGGAACTCGGGGTTACGAGCAGTACTTC. This chain links TRBV5-6 with TRBJ2-7; D may be TRBD2 (5 bases). V was pared by 4 bases and J by 4 bases, with 12 bases between. The CDR3 totals 13 residues. Germline V CDR1 and CDR2: SGHDT, YYEEEE.

The chain combines TRBV6-1 with TRBJ1-2, with D perhaps TRBD1 (6 bases). This CDR3 is 13 amino acids long. The V gene lost 7 bases and the J gene lost 6 bases, with 15 bases spanning the gap. Germline V gene sequence: CDR1 MNHNS, CDR2 SASEGT. The CDR3 sequence: CASIKQGADGYTF. As DNA, the CDR3 is TGTGCCAGCATTAAACAGGGTGCGGATGGCTACACCTTC.

The chain combines TRBV6-1 with TRBJ1-1; 8 bases are shared with TRBD1. The length of the CDR3 is 10 residues. J lost 11 bases, V lost 6 bases, and 2 bases had no gene match. Germline values: CDR1 MNHNS, CDR2 SASEGT. The CDR3 DNA reads TGTGCCAGCAGGGACAGGGATGCTTTCTTT. It is translated as CASRDRDAFF.

V gene TRBV20-1 combines with J gene TRBJ2-3; no definite D call. Germline lookup yields CDR1 DFQATT and CDR2 SNEGSKA (reference sequence). There are 10 residues in the CDR3. The V end lost 5 bases, the J end lost 8 bases, and 8 bases lay between the germline ends. The CDR3 region is CSAFRVTQYF. CDR3 bases: TGCAGTGCTTTCCGGGTTACGCAGTATTTT.

The chain combines TRBV19 with TRBJ2-7; 7 bases align to TRBD1. Per the germline V gene, CDR1 is LNHDA and CDR2 is SQIVND (reference sequence). V trimming: 3 bases; J trimming: 4 bases; junction bases outside the gene matches: 3. This CDR3 is 13 amino acids long. CDR3 nucleotides: TGTGCCAGTAGTATGGCAGGGGGTTACGAGCAGTACTTC. This translates into CASSMAGGYEQYF.